Described below is a single T cell receptor (beta chain) sequence and its context. The source of the sample is a study of T cells after yellow fever vaccination. CDR1 is SGDLS, CDR2 YYNGEE, per germline. Trimming shortened V by 3 bases and J by 7 bases, and 10 bases separated the two germline ends. The CDR3 length is 12 residues. Template switching with 5'RACE generated the TCR cDNA and added a universal primer site and UMIs. TCRdb re-called the 5' RACE reads with MiXCR, one entry per CDR3 protein. The sample lists some 300,000 distinct CDR3 sequences; roughly 4% were seen once. This TCR was sampled from a young man who received the YFV17D yellow fever vaccine. The source was PBMCs, collected on the day of the yellow fever booster vaccination. V and J are TRBV9 and TRBJ1-1; D call uncertain. As DNA, the CDR3 is TGTGCCAGCAGCGGACGGACGGATGAAGCTTTCTTT. This codes for CASSGRTDEAFF.